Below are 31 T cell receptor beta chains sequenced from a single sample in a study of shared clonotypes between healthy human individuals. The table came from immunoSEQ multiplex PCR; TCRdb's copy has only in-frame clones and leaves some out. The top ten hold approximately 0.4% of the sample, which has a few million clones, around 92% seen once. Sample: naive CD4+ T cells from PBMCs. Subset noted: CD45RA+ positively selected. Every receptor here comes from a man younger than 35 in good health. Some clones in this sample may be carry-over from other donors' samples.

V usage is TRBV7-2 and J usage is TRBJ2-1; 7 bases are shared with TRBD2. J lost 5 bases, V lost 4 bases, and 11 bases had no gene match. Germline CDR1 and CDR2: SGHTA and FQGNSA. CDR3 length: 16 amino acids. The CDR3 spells CASSSFSGGADNEQFF. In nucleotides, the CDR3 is TGTGCCAGCAGCTCATTCTCGGGGGGAGCTGACAATGAGCAGTTCTTC.

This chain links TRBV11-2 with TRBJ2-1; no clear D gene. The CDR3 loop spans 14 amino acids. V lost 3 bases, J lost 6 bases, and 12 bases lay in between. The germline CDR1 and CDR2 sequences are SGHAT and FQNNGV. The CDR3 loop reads CASSFWRTINEQFF. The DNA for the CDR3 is TGTGCCAGCAGCTTTTGGCGGACGATCAATGAGCAGTTCTTC. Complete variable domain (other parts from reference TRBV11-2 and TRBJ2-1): EAGVAQSPRYKIIEKRQSVAFWCNPISGHATLYWYQQILGQGPKLLIQFQNNGVVDDSQLPKDRFSAERLKGVDSTLKIQPAKLEDSAVYLCASSFWRTINEQFFGPGTRLTVL.

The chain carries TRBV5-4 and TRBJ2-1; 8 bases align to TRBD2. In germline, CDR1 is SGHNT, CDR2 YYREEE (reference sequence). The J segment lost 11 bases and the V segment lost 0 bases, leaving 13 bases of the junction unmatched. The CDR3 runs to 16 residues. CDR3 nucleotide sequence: TGTGCCAGCAGCTTGGACTTCTGGCTAGCGGGCAGTCAGCAGTTCTTC. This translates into CASSLDFWLAGSQQFF.

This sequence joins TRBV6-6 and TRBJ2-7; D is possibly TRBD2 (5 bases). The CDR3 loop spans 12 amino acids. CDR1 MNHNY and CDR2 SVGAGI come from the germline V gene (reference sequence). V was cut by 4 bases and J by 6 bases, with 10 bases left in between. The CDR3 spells CASSLRVVEQYF. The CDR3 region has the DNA TGTGCCAGCAGTTTGCGGGTAGTCGAGCAGTACTTC.

CDR3 region: CASRRTPGTAYGYTF. CDR3 DNA: TGTGCCAGCAGACGGACCCCGGGGACGGCCTATGGCTACACCTTC. V usage is TRBV7-2 and J usage is TRBJ1-2, with TRBD1 as a possible D gene (5 bases). This CDR3 region has 15 residues. CDR1 and CDR2 from the germline V gene are SGHTA and FQGNSA. Deletions cut 6 bases from V and 4 bases from J, with 18 bases between. Full variable domain (outside the CDR3, taken from reference TRBV7-2 and TRBJ1-2): GAGVSQSPSNKVTEKGKDVELRCDPISGHTALYWYRQSLGQGLEFLIYFQGNSAPDKSGLPSDRFSAERTGGSVSTLTIQRTQQEDSAVYLCASRRTPGTAYGYTFGSGTRLTVV.

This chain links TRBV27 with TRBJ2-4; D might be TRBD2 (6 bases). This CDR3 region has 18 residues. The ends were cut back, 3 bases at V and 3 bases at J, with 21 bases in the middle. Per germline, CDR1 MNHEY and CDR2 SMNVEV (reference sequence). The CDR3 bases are TGTGCCAGCAGTTTGTACATCCCGGGACTCCAAGTCAAAAACATTCAGTACTTC. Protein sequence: CASSLYIPGLQVKNIQYF.

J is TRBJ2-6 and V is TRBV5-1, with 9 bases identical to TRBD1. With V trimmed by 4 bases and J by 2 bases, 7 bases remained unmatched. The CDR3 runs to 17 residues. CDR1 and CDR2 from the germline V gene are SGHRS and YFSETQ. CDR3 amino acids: CASSITGTGTGANVLTF. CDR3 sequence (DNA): TGCGCCAGCAGCATTACCGGGACAGGGACTGGGGCCAACGTCCTGACTTTC.

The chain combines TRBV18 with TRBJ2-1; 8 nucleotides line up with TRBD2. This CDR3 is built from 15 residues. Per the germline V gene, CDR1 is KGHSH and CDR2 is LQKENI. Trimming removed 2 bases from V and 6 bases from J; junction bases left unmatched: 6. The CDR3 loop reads CASSPLVAGSNEQFF. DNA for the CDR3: TGTGCCAGCTCACCATTGGTAGCGGGAAGCAATGAGCAGTTCTTC.

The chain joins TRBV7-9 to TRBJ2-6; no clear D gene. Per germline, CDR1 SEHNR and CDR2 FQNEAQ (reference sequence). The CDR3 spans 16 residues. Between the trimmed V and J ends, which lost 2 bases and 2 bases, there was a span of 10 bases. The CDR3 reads CASSLTLAPGANVLTF. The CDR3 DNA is TGTGCCAGCAGCTTAACCTTGGCCCCTGGGGCCAACGTCCTGACTTTC.

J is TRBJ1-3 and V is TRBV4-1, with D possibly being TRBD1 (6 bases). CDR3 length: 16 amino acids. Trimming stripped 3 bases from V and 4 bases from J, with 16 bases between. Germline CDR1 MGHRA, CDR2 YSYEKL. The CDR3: CASSQTGTPGGNTIYF. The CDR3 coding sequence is TGCGCCAGCAGCCAGACCGGGACACCGGGGGGAAACACCATATATTTT.

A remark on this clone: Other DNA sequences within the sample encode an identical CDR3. CDR3: CASSSTSGSYEQYF. CDR3 in DNA: TGTGCCAGCAGCTCGACTAGCGGGAGCTACGAGCAGTACTTC. The J gene is TRBJ2-7, the V gene TRBV6-5, with TRBD2 matching 12 bases. With 6 bases clipped from V and 3 bases from J, the junction kept 3 bases outside the gene matches. Germline values: CDR1 MNHEY, CDR2 SVGAGI. The CDR3 runs 14 residues.

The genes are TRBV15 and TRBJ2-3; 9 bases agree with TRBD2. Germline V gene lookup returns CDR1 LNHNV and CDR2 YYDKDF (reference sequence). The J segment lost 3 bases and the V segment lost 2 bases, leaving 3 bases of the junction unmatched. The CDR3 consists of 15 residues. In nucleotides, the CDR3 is TGTGCCACCAGCAGAAGACTAGCGGAGACAGATACGCAGTATTTT. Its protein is CATSRRLAETDTQYF.

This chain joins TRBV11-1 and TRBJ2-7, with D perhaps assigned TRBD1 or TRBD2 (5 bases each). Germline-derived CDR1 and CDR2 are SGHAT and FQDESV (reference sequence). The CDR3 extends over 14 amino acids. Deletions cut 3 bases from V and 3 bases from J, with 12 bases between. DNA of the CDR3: TGTGCCAGCAGCTTGCTTGTGGGGGTCTACGAGCAGTACTTC. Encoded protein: CASSLLVGVYEQYF.

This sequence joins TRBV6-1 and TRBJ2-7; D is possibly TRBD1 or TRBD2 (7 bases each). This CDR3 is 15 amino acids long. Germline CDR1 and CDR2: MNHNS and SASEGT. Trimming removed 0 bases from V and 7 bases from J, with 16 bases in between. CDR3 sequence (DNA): TGTGCCAGCAGTGAAGCGTGGGGAGGGGGCGAAGAGCAGTACTTC. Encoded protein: CASSEAWGGGEEQYF.

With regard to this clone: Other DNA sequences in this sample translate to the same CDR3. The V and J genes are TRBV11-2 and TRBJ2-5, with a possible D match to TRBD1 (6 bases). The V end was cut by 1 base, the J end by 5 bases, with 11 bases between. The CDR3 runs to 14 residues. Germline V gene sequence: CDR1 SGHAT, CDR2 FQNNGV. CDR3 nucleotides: TGTGCCAGCAGCTTAGCAGGGGCCCTGGAGACCCAGTACTTC. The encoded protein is CASSLAGALETQYF.

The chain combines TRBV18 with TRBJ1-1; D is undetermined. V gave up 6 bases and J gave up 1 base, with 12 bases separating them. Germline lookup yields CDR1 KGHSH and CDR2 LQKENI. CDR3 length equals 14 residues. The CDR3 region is CASSSGSGNTEAFF. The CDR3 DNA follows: TGTGCCAGCTCCTCGGGGTCCGGGAACACTGAAGCTTTCTTT.

CDR3 residues: CASSLTLGSGGQYF. CDR3 coding DNA: TGCGCCAGCAGCTTGACCCTCGGGTCCGGGGGGCAGTACTTC. This chain joins TRBV5-1 and TRBJ2-7; maybe TRBD2 (6 bases). CDR1 SGHRS and CDR2 YFSETQ come from the germline V gene. Trimming took off 1 base at V and 9 bases at J, with 17 bases between the two ends. This CDR3 has 14 residues.

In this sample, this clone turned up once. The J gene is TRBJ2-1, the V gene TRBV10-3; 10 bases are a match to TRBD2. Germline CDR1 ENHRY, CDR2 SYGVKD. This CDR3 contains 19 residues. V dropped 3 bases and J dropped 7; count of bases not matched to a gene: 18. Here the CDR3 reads CAISDPSLTRAGGGNEQFF. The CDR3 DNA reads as TGTGCCATCAGTGATCCTTCGCTGACTCGAGCGGGAGGGGGGAATGAGCAGTTCTTC.

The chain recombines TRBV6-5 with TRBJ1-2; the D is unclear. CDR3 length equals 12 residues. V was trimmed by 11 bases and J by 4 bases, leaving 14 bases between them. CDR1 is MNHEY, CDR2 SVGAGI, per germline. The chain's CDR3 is CAGPDPVYGYTF. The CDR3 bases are TGTGCCGGCCCTGACCCAGTCTATGGCTACACCTTC.

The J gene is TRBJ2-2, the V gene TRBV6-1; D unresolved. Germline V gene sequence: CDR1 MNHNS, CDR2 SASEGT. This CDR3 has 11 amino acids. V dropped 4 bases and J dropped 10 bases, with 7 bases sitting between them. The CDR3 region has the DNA TGTGCCAGCAGTGTTTATGAGGAGCTGTTTTTT. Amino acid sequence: CASSVYEELFF.

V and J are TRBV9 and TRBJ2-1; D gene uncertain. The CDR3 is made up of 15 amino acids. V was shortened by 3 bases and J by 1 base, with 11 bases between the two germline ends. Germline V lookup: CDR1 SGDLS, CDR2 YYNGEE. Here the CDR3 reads CASSARTGSYNEQFF. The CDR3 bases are TGTGCCAGCAGCGCCAGGACGGGTTCCTACAATGAGCAGTTCTTC.

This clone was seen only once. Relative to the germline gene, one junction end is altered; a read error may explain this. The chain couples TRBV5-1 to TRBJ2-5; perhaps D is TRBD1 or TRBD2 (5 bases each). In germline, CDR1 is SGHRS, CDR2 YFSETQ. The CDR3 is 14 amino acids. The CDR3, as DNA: TGCGCCAGCAGTTTGGACCGGGGCGAGGGAACCCAGTACTTC. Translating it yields CASSLDRGEGTQYF. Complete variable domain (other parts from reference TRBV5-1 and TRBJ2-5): KAGVTQTPRYLIKTRGQQVTLSCSPISGHRSVSWYQQTPGQGLQFLFEYFSETQRNKGNFPGRFSGRQFSNSRSEMNVSTLELGDSALYLCASSLDRGEGTQYFGPGTRLLVL.

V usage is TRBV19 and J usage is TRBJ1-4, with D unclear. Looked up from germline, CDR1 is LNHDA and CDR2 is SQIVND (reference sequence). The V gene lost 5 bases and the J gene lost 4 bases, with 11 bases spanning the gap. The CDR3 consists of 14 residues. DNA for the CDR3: TGTGCCAGTAGTCTTCGGAAGTATAATGAAAAACTGTTTTTT. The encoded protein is CASSLRKYNEKLFF.

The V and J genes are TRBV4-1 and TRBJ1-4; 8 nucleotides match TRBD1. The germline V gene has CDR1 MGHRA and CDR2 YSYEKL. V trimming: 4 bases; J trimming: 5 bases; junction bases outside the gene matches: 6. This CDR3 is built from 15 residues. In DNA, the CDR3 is TGCGCCAGCAGCCCCCCGACAGGGGTAAATGAAAAACTGTTTTTT. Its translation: CASSPPTGVNEKLFF.

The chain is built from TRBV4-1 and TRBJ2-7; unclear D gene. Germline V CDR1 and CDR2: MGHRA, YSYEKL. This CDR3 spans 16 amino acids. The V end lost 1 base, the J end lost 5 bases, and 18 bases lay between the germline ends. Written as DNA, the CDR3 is TGCGCCAGCAGCCAAGTTCGAGTTTGGGGAAGGGACGAGCAGTACTTC. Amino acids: CASSQVRVWGRDEQYF.

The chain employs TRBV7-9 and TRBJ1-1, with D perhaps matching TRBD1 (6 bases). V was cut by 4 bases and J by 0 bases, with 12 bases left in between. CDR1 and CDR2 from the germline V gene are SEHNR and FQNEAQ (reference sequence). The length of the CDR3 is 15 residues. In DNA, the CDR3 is TGTGCCAGCAGCTCAGGACAGACTTTGAACACTGAAGCTTTCTTT. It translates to CASSSGQTLNTEAFF.

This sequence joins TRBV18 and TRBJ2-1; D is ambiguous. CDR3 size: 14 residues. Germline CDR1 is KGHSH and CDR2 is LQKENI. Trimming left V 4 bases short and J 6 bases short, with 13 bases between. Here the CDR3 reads CASSRRERSNEQFF. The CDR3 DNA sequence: TGTGCCAGCTCACGCAGAGAGAGAAGCAATGAGCAGTTCTTC.

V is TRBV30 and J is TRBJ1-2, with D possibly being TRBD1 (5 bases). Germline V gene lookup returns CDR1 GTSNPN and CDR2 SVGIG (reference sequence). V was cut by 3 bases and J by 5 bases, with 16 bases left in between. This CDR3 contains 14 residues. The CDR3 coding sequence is TGTGCCTGGAGGGGCCCCACAGGAGATTATGGCTACACCTTC. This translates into CAWRGPTGDYGYTF.

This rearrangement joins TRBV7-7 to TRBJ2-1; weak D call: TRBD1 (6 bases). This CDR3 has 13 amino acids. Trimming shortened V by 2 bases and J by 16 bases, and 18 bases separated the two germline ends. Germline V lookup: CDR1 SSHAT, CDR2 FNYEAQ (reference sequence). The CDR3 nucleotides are TGTGCCAGCAGCTTAAGCTCGCAGGGGCTTATCTTCTTC. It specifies CASSLSSQGLIFF.

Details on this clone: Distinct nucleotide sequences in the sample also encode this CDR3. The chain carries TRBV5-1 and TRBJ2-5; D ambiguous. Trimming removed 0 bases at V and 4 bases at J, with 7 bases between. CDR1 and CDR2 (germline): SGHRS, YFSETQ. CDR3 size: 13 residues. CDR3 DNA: TGCGCCAGCAGCTTGGTCCCAGGAGAGACCCAGTACTTC. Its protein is CASSLVPGETQYF.

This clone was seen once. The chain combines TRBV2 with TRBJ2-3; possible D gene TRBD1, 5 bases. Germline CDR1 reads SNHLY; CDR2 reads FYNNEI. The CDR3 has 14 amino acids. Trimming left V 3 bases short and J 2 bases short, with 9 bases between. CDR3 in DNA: TGTGCCAGCAGTGAGCAGGGTAACACAGATACGCAGTATTTT. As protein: CASSEQGNTDTQYF.